This T cell receptor (beta chain) was captured by sequencing in a study of T cell changes during pregnancy in multiple sclerosis. Some clones are missing from TCRdb's copy, which holds only in-frame ones; the method was immunoSEQ multiplex PCR. This table holds approximately 66,000 clones, almost 95% found once. With 1 base removed from V and 4 bases from J, the gap between germline ends came to 11 bases. The length of the CDR3 is 15 residues. Germline assignment: CDR1 LGHNA and CDR2 YNFKEQ. The chain uses TRBV4-2 and TRBJ2-1; maybe TRBD2 (6 bases). The material was peripheral blood, obtained in the third trimester of pregnancy. The clonotype comes from a female donor in good health, enrolled as a control in a pregnancy study. The CDR3 DNA sequence: TGTGCCAGCAGCCAAGGGACTACCCAATACAATGAGCAGTTCTTC. This gives the protein CASSQGTTQYNEQFF.